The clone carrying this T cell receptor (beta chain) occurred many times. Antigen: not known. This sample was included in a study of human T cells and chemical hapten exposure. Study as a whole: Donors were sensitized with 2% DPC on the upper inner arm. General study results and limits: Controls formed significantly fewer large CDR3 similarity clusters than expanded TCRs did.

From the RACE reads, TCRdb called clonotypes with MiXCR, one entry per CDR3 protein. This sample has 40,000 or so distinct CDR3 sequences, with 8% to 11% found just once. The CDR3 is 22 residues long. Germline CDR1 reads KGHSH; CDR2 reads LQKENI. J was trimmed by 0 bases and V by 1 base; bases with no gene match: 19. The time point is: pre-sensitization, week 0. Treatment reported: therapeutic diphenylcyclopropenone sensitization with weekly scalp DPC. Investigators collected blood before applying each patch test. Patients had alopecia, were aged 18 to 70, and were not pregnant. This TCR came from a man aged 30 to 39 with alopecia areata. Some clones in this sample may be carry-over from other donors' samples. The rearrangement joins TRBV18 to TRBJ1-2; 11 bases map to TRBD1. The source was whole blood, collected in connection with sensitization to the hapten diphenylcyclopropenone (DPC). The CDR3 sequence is CASSPLFGQGAPVNAANYGYTF. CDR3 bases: TGTGCCAGCTCACCACTTTTCGGACAGGGGGCTCCTGTCAATGCCGCTAACTATGGCTACACCTTC. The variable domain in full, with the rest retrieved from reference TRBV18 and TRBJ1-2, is NAGVMQNPRHLVRRRGQEARLRCSPMKGHSHVYWYRQLPEEGLKFMVYLQKENIIDESGMPKERFSAEFPKEGPSILRIQQVVRGDSAAYFCASSPLFGQGAPVNAANYGYTFGSGTRLTVV.